This section outlines one T cell receptor beta chain sequence together with its context. The clone's antigen remains unknown. No clone much larger than this one lies a single base away; base qualities are absent. TCRbeta CDR3 regions were amplified from genomic DNA using the immunoSEQ Assay, a bias-controlled multiplex PCR. The paper's processing steps were these. Nucleated cell counts per sample were estimated from amplification of reference gene primers within the assay. To quantify the absolute abundance of each unique TCRbeta CDR3 rearrangement, sequence reads were collapsed and filtered. For each sample, productive Simpson clonality was calculated as the square root of Simpson's diversity index across productive rearrangements. Not all clones reach the TCRdb copy of this immuneACCESS table, which keeps in-frame sequences only. Checked studies attribute under half of the gap to unresolved V genes and leave the rest unexplained. V, J and clone size reflect that table, while D and trimming were determined from the DNA. The sample table lists over 250,000 clones, about 85% of them with a count of one. The ten largest clones capture about an eighth of the sample.

This record belongs to a study of blood T cell repertoires in COVID-19 (dated by TCRdb to about 2020). Some background on the complete study: Collaborator samples came from the United States, Italy and Spain and covered acute and convalescent phases of COVID-19. The material from the prospective study consisted of cDNA or gDNA derived from T cells, B-cell-depleted T cells, or PBMCs. Subjects who had been exposed to COVID-19, were actively infected with it, or had recovered from it provided the deeply sampled blood TCRbeta repertoires that made up the dataset. The repertoires were released in a freely available public database meant as a resource for research on the immune response to SARS-CoV-2. The samples were drawn from two sources: the first 160 participants of the ongoing ImmuneRACE study, and 1,000 to 1,500 subjects contributed by 6 global collaborators. Nearly every sample came with metadata listing a de-identified subject ID, COVID-19 status, age in years and sex. Where available, HLA class I and class II types were taken from metadata supplied by the sample provider and were not determined by assay-based typing. Broad study findings and their caveats: Clinical and demographic metadata were provided uncurated, with the amount varying by source and participant.

Relative to germline, V is 6 bases shorter and J is 4 bases shorter, with 7 bases between their ends. The CDR3 contains 13 residues, cysteine and phenylalanine counted. The read is trimmed to its CDR3 DNA, 39 bases read in frame from base 1. CDR1 and CDR2 (MNHEY, SMNVEV) derive from the germline V gene (reference sequence). The collaborating institutions used their own protocols to collect whole blood in K2EDTA tubes. Collaborator samples were shipped for TCRbeta analysis as frozen whole blood, isolated PBMCs, or DNA extracted from either sample type. Sequenced material: peripheral blood. This clonotype was sampled from a human donor in a cohort sampled during active COVID-19. The chain couples TRBV27 to TRBJ2-6; no D gene is confidently identified. The CDR3 protein sequence reads: CASSRLGANVLTF. The DNA reads TGTGCCAGCAGCCGCCTAGGGGCCAACGTCCTGACTTTC. The CDR3, completed at both ends by the reference TRBV27 and TRBJ2-6 genes, gives the full variable domain EAQVTQNPRYLITVTGKKLTVTCSQNMNHEYMSWYRQDPGLGLRQIYYSMNVEVTDKGDVPEGYKVSRKEKRNFPLILESPSPNQTSLYFCASSRLGANVLTFGAGSRLTVL.